The sequence of this T cell receptor beta chain was determined in a study of early T cells in non-severe SARS-CoV-2 infection. For the study at large: Investigators sequenced bulk RNA drawn from unsorted whole blood, and chains remained unpaired. The study's findings and limits: Sequences matched to VDJdb favored anti-spike CD8 responses, while private and CD4 specificities were missed.

To note about this clonotype: No antigen is known for it.

TCRdb processed the 5' RACE reads anew with MiXCR; each CDR3 protein has one entry. This table holds tens of thousands of distinct CDR3 sequences, around 14% found once. Germline CDR1 is KGHSH and CDR2 is LQKENI. The V end lost 8 bases, the J end lost 0 bases, and 5 bases lay between the germline ends. CDR3 length equals 12 residues. Sequences were obtained from whole blood. The receptor was derived from an adult who was a healthcare worker with PCR-confirmed SARS-CoV-2 infection or an uninfected control (not recorded which). This chain links TRBV18 with TRBJ1-5; D is undetermined. The CDR3 sequence: CASAYSNQPQHF. CDR3 DNA: TGTGCCAGCGCATATAGCAATCAGCCCCAGCATTTT.